Listed here are 17 T cell receptor beta chains from one sample, sequenced in a study of post-analysis software for immune sequencing data. General study points: In patients, TRBV5-6, TRBV5-1 and TRBV20-1 belonged to five TRBV segments found more frequently than in controls.

Prepared TCR beta cDNA libraries contained unique molecular identifiers. TCRdb reprocessed the PCR reads with MiXCR, giving one entry per CDR3 protein. The sample records hundreds of thousands of distinct CDR3 sequences, around 64% being singletons. Antigens of these TCRs are unknown. The source material was blood. These receptor sequences come from a girl aged 2 to 9 with multiple sclerosis.

The chain couples TRBV25-1 to TRBJ2-1; 9 nucleotides match TRBD2. Trimming at V came to 4 bases and at J to 1 base, leaving 2 bases not matched to a gene. The CDR3 extends over 15 amino acids. Germline V CDR1 and CDR2: MGHDK, SYGVNS. The CDR3 DNA reads as TGTGCCAGCAGTGGGACTAGCGCGTCCTACAATGAGCAGTTCTTC. Residues: CASSGTSASYNEQFF.

The chain is built from TRBV12-3 or TRBV12-4 and TRBJ2-5; D is tentatively TRBD1 or TRBD2 (5 bases each). CDR3 length: 12 residues. V was pared by 6 bases and J by 4 bases, with 9 bases between. CDR3 DNA sequence: TGTGCCAGCAGGCACGGGGCAGAGACCCAGTACTTC. This translates into CASRHGAETQYF.

The chain carries TRBV27 and TRBJ2-1, with D possibly matching TRBD2 (6 bases). CDR3 length: 15 amino acids. V dropped 4 bases and J dropped 4 bases, with 14 bases sitting between them. Germline CDR1 is MNHEY and CDR2 is SMNVEV (reference sequence). The CDR3 reads CASSYTSGLYNEQFF. CDR3 bases: TGTGCCAGCAGTTACACGAGCGGACTATACAATGAGCAGTTCTTC.

The rearrangement links TRBV20-1 to TRBJ2-1; TRBD1 matches at 7 bases. The J call is in doubt because the DNA end fits TRBJ2-7 better. The CDR3 is made up of 13 amino acids. Germline CDR1 is DFQATT and CDR2 is SNEGSKA (reference sequence). The CDR3 loop is CSGQTGTHNEQYF. CDR3 DNA: TGCAGTGGTCAGACAGGGACGCACAATGAGCAGTACTTC.

The rearrangement links TRBV20-1 to TRBJ2-7; 12 bases match TRBD2. The J call may be wrong; the DNA end is better matched by TRBJ2-5. Looked up from germline, CDR1 is DFQATT and CDR2 is SNEGSKA (reference sequence). This CDR3 contains 15 residues. CDR3 protein: CSTGTSGSRLETQYF. CDR3 sequence (DNA): TGCAGTACGGGGACTAGCGGGTCTCGCTTAGAGACCCAGTACTTC.

Note on this clonotype: A read error may account for a junction end that differs from germline. The V call is TRBV27, the J call TRBJ2-7, with a tentative D call TRBD2 (5 bases). There are 13 residues in the CDR3. Germline V gene data show CDR1 as MNHEY and CDR2 as SMNVEV (reference sequence). The CDR3 DNA follows: TGTGCCAGCAGGACCTCTAGCTCCCACGAGCGGTACTTC. This gives the protein CASRTSSSHERYF.

The chain is built from TRBV5-1 and TRBJ2-3; D uncertain. The V end was cut by 1 base, the J end by 5 bases, with 11 bases between. This CDR3 is 14 amino acids long. Per germline, CDR1 SGHRS and CDR2 YFSETQ. The CDR3 coding sequence is TGCGCCAGCAGCTTGCCGCAGGAGTTAGATACGCAGTATTTT. Amino acid sequence: CASSLPQELDTQYF.

This clonotype was detected a few times. This rearrangement joins TRBV20-1 to TRBJ2-5; unclear D gene. Looked up from germline, CDR1 is DFQATT and CDR2 is SNEGSKA (reference sequence). The V and J ends lost 8 bases and 2 bases respectively, with 9 bases between them. CDR3 size: 11 residues. CDR3 sequence (DNA): TGCAGTACTACCCTTCAAGAGACCCAGTACTTC. Translating gives CSTTLQETQYF.

J is TRBJ2-1 and V is TRBV7-3, with a weak D call TRBD2 (5 bases). The CDR3 loop spans 14 amino acids. V lost 5 bases to trimming and J lost 4 bases, with 12 bases between them. The germline V gene encodes CDR1 SGHTA and CDR2 FQGTGA. The CDR3 DNA sequence: TGTGCCAGCAGCCCTCAGCCGGGGTACAATGAGCAGTTCTTC. Protein product: CASSPQPGYNEQFF.

The table lists this clonotype with a few counts. V usage is TRBV29-1 and J usage is TRBJ2-1; TRBD1 aligns across 9 bases. With 2 bases clipped from V and 8 bases from J, the junction kept 19 bases outside the gene matches. The germline V gene has CDR1 SQVTM and CDR2 ANQGSEA. CDR3 length: 18 amino acids. CDR3 residues: CSVEYLQGATHLPYEQFF. For the CDR3, the DNA is TGCAGCGTTGAATATCTACAGGGGGCGACCCATCTCCCATATGAGCAGTTCTTC.

In this sample, this clonotype turned up once. The rearrangement joins TRBV7-2 to TRBJ2-5; 12 positions agree with TRBD2. Germline CDR1 is SGHTA and CDR2 is FQGNSA. J lost 6 bases, V lost 3 bases, and 11 bases had no gene match. This CDR3 is built from 17 residues. CDR3 nucleotide sequence: TGTGCCAGCAGCTTGCGGGACGGACTAGCGGGGAATAAGACCCAGTACTTC. Encoded protein: CASSLRDGLAGNKTQYF.

V and J are TRBV4-3 and TRBJ1-2; 9 bases are a match to TRBD1. V was pared by 4 bases and J by 4 bases, with 10 bases of the junction left unmatched. Germline V gene sequence: CDR1 LGHNA, CDR2 YSLEER. This CDR3 comprises 16 residues. The CDR3 reads CASSPGGGQGSYGYTF. The CDR3 bases are TGCGCCAGCAGCCCAGGCGGGGGACAGGGTAGCTATGGCTACACCTTC.

The chain couples TRBV11-3 to TRBJ1-5, with a weak D call TRBD1 (5 bases). The CDR3 contains 13 residues. In germline, CDR1 is SGHNT, CDR2 YENEEA. The germline V and J ends were trimmed by 4 bases and 7 bases, with 11 bases remaining between them. CDR3 loop: CASSSPRGQPQHF. The CDR3 bases are TGTGCCAGCAGCTCCCCGCGGGGGCAGCCCCAGCATTTT.

The chain combines TRBV7-2 with TRBJ2-1; the D gene is possibly TRBD1 (6 bases). This CDR3 has 11 amino acids. The germline V gene encodes CDR1 SGHTA and CDR2 FQGNSA. Trimming left V 5 bases short and J 10 bases short, with 9 bases between. For the CDR3, the DNA is TGTGCCAGCAGCCAACAGGGAGAGCAGTTCTTC. As protein: CASSQQGEQFF.

Concerning this clonotype: An end of the junction differs from the germline gene, which may be a read error. The gene calls are TRBV3-1 and TRBJ2-2, with a weak D call TRBD2 (6 bases). CDR1 is LGHDT, CDR2 YNNKEL, per germline (reference sequence). The CDR3 sequence is 14 residues long. CDR3 nucleotide sequence: TGCGCCAGCAGCCAAGTCGGGGGCACCGGGGAGCTGTTTTTT. Protein product: CASSQVGGTGELFF.

This clonotype was found a few times. The CDR3 here is CSAAIPDINTQYF. For the CDR3, the DNA is TGCAGTGCTGCAATCCCAGACATAAATACGCAGTATTTT. The V gene is TRBV20-1, the J gene TRBJ2-3; the D is unclear. V gave up 5 bases and J gave up 7 bases, with 16 bases separating them. The CDR3 covers 13 residues. The germline CDR1 and CDR2 sequences are DFQATT and SNEGSKA (reference sequence).

The CDR3 loop reads CSVEDGDGYTF. CDR3 bases: TGCAGCGTTGAAGATGGCGACGGCTACACCTTC. The J gene is TRBJ1-2, the V gene TRBV29-1; no definite D call. Germline CDR1 SQVTM, CDR2 ANQGSEA. With 0 bases removed from V and 8 bases from J, the gap between germline ends came to 7 bases. The CDR3 loop spans 11 amino acids.